Detailed here is one T cell receptor (beta chain). This specimen comes from a study of blood T cell repertoires in COVID-19. Study-wide background: In each case, the material was cDNA or gDNA derived from T cells, B-cell-depleted T cells, or PBMCs.

The data were produced by immunoSEQ multiplex PCR, yet TCRdb's version contains in-frame clones alone and is incomplete. The sample has about 300,000 clones, about nine tenths seen once; the top ten hold roughly 6%. This receptor was obtained from a woman aged 45-59 years with COVID-19, enrolled during active disease. The specimen was peripheral blood.

CDR3: CASSREANEKLFF. DNA for the CDR3: TGCGCCAGCAGCCGAGAGGCTAATGAAAAACTGTTTTTT. The chain recombines TRBV5-1 with TRBJ1-4, with D unclear. This CDR3 has 13 amino acids. V lost 4 bases to trimming and J lost 3 bases, with 7 bases between them. The germline V gene encodes CDR1 SGHRS and CDR2 YFSETQ. Combining the CDR3 with reference TRBV5-1 and TRBJ1-4 gives the whole variable domain KAGVTQTPRYLIKTRGQQVTLSCSPISGHRSVSWYQQTPGQGLQFLFEYFSETQRNKGNFPGRFSGRQFSNSRSEMNVSTLELGDSALYLCASSREANEKLFFGSGTQLSVL.